This passage covers 32 T cell receptor beta chains from one sample sequenced in a study of T cell changes during pregnancy in multiple sclerosis. Repertoires were generated with immunoSEQ multiplex PCR, while TCRdb's copy carries only in-frame clones and drops some. The sample records 60,000 to 70,000 clones, approximately 93% being singletons. Sequences were derived from peripheral blood, sampled in the second trimester of pregnancy. The receptors come from a female donor with multiple sclerosis, enrolled in a pregnancy study.

The genes are TRBV11-3 and TRBJ1-1; D gene uncertain. CDR3 length equals 13 residues. Trimming left V 1 base short and J 1 base short, with 4 bases between. Per germline, CDR1 SGHNT and CDR2 YENEEA. The CDR3 nucleotides read TGTGCCAGCAGCTTAGCCTCGAACACTGAAGCTTTCTTT. This sequence encodes CASSLASNTEAFF.

This sequence joins TRBV6-5 and TRBJ1-5; D is perhaps TRBD1 (5 bases). CDR3 length: 14 amino acids. CDR1 is MNHEY and CDR2 is SVGAGI in the germline V gene. Trimming cost V 6 bases and J 5 bases, with 14 bases left between them. CDR3 nucleotide sequence: TGTGCCAGCAGCGGAACAGGACCTTATCAGCCCCAGCATTTT. Translation gives CASSGTGPYQPQHF.

This clone was seen only once. CDR3 nucleotides: TGTGCCAGCTCACCACCGTCTGAGACAGGCGGCCGCGGTGGCTACACCTTC. Its protein product is CASSPPSETGGRGGYTF. The chain uses TRBV18 and TRBJ1-2, with D tentatively TRBD1 (6 bases). Trimming removed 0 bases at V and 7 bases at J, with 21 bases between. This CDR3 comprises 17 residues. Germline V gives CDR1 KGHSH, CDR2 LQKENI. Using reference TRBV18 and TRBJ1-2 for the parts outside the CDR3, the full variable domain is NAGVMQNPRHLVRRRGQEARLRCSPMKGHSHVYWYRQLPEEGLKFMVYLQKENIIDESGMPKERFSAEFPKEGPSILRIQQVVRGDSAAYFCASSPPSETGGRGGYTFGSGTRLTVV.

The rearrangement joins TRBV5-4 to TRBJ2-5; 8 nucleotides align to TRBD2. Trimming took 3 bases from V and 3 from J; bases not matched to a gene: 4. The CDR3 has 14 residues. In germline, CDR1 is SGHNT, CDR2 YYREEE (reference sequence). The CDR3: CASSSSGGKETQYF. The CDR3 DNA is TGTGCCAGCAGCTCCAGCGGGGGAAAAGAGACCCAGTACTTC.

The chain employs TRBV9 and TRBJ2-3; maybe TRBD2 (5 bases). The CDR3 loop spans 17 amino acids. CDR1 and CDR2 from the germline V gene are SGDLS and YYNGEE. V lost 0 bases and J lost 10, with 24 bases in between. The DNA of the CDR3 is TGTGCCAGCAGCGTAGCTACGCAGGCTCTCGGGGTGTCGGCGCAGTATTTT. Translating it yields CASSVATQALGVSAQYF.

This rearrangement joins TRBV27 to TRBJ1-1; D unclear. The CDR3 sequence is 13 residues long. Germline loops: CDR1 MNHEY, CDR2 SMNVEV (reference sequence). The V and J ends lost 6 bases and 4 bases respectively, with 12 bases between them. As DNA, the CDR3 is TGTGCCAGCAGCTCTCGGGTGGGCACTGAAGCTTTCTTT. Translating it yields CASSSRVGTEAFF.

CDR3 protein: CASSRLVGENEKLFF. The CDR3 DNA reads as TGCGCCAGCAGCCGCCTCGTTGGGGAGAATGAAAAACTGTTTTTT. The chain is built from TRBV5-1 and TRBJ1-4, with D uncertain. V lost 4 bases to trimming and J lost 5 bases, with 15 bases between them. The germline CDR1 and CDR2 sequences are SGHRS and YFSETQ. This CDR3 is 15 amino acids long.

DNA for the CDR3: TGCGCCAGCAGCCACGCCGGCTCCTACGAGCAGTACTTC. It encodes CASSHAGSYEQYF. This chain joins TRBV5-1 and TRBJ2-7, with D unclear. Germline CDR1 is SGHRS and CDR2 is YFSETQ. This CDR3 region has 13 residues. The germline V and J ends were trimmed by 4 bases and 0 bases, with 8 bases remaining between them.

This clone has more than one count but fewer than ten. The chain links TRBV19 to TRBJ2-7, with 8 positions matching TRBD2. Germline V gene lookup returns CDR1 LNHDA and CDR2 SQIVND (reference sequence). J was trimmed by 2 bases and V by 5 bases; bases with no gene match: 5. The CDR3 runs to 14 residues. The CDR3 DNA reads as TGTGCCAGTAGTCGAGGACTAGCAGCCTACGAGCAGTACTTC. Its protein is CASSRGLAAYEQYF.

This sequence joins TRBV6-5 and TRBJ2-7, with TRBD1 identical over 7 bases. The CDR3 covers 13 residues. V lost 6 bases, J lost 3 bases, and 5 bases stayed unmatched. The germline V gene encodes CDR1 MNHEY and CDR2 SVGAGI. The CDR3 nucleotides read TGTGCCAGCAGCACGGGACAGAACTACGAGCAGTACTTC. This codes for CASSTGQNYEQYF.

The rearrangement joins TRBV7-3 to TRBJ2-1; 7 nucleotides match TRBD2. The ends lost 6 bases at V and 8 bases at J; junction bases unmatched: 13. This CDR3 has 15 amino acids. Germline V CDR1 and CDR2: SGHTA, FQGTGA. CDR3 in amino acids: CASRSQGGRGDEQFF. CDR3 bases: TGTGCCAGCAGATCTCAAGGCGGGAGAGGCGATGAGCAGTTCTTC.

V usage is TRBV5-8 and J usage is TRBJ2-3, with D possibly matching TRBD1 (5 bases). V lost 1 base to trimming and J lost 0 bases, with 9 bases between them. In germline, CDR1 is SGHTS, CDR2 YDEGEE. This CDR3 contains 15 residues. The CDR3 spells CASSLLGPSTDTQYF. CDR3 bases: TGTGCCAGCAGCTTGTTGGGGCCTAGCACAGATACGCAGTATTTT.

V and J are TRBV6-1 and TRBJ2-2; 7 positions match TRBD2. Germline CDR1 reads MNHNS; CDR2 reads SASEGT. The V and J ends lost 3 bases and 7 bases, in that order; junction bases with no gene match: 5. The CDR3 extends over 14 amino acids. CDR3 nucleotide sequence: TGTGCCAGCAGTGATGCGGGAGTAGGCGGGGAGCTGTTTTTT. It codes for CASSDAGVGGELFF.

The V and J genes are TRBV9 and TRBJ2-3, with TRBD2 matching 9 bases. Germline assignment: CDR1 SGDLS and CDR2 YYNGEE. The CDR3 extends over 16 amino acids. With V trimmed by 4 bases and J by 7 bases, 13 bases remained unmatched. The CDR3 protein is CASSPPSGESINTQYF. The CDR3 DNA follows: TGTGCCAGCAGCCCCCCTAGCGGGGAATCGATAAATACGCAGTATTTT. Drawing the rest from reference TRBV9 and TRBJ2-3, the complete variable domain is DSGVTQTPKHLITATGQRVTLRCSPRSGDLSVYWYQQSLDQGLQFLIQYYNGEERAKGNILERFSAQQFPDLHSELNLSSLELGDSALYFCASSPPSGESINTQYFGPGTRLTVL.

V gene TRBV19 combines with J gene TRBJ1-6, with D unresolved. This CDR3 has 14 amino acids. V was pared by 1 base and J by 7 bases, with 8 bases between. The germline CDR1 and CDR2 sequences are LNHDA and SQIVND (reference sequence). The CDR3 DNA follows: TGTGCCAGTAGTATAGTCGGGAGCAATTCACCCCTCCACTTT. Translating gives CASSIVGSNSPLHF.

This sequence joins TRBV27 and TRBJ1-5, with D tentatively TRBD1 (5 bases). The CDR3 has 14 amino acids. Germline assignment: CDR1 MNHEY and CDR2 SMNVEV (reference sequence). The ends were cut back, 4 bases at V and 3 bases at J, with 10 bases in the middle. CDR3 protein: CASSSGQYNQPQHF. CDR3 in DNA: TGTGCCAGCAGTTCAGGGCAGTACAATCAGCCCCAGCATTTT.

The chain recombines TRBV19 with TRBJ2-7; TRBD1 is a possible D gene (5 bases). The CDR3 is 17 amino acids. V was clipped by 2 bases and J by 4 bases, with 21 bases between them. Germline loops: CDR1 LNHDA, CDR2 SQIVND (reference sequence). The CDR3 nucleotides read TGTGCCAGTAGTATATACCCCCTAACAAAAGGGGTATACGAGCAGTACTTC. Its protein product is CASSIYPLTKGVYEQYF.

J is TRBJ2-2 and V is TRBV5-1, with 10 bases that match TRBD1. The CDR3 extends over 15 amino acids. CDR1 and CDR2 (germline): SGHRS, YFSETQ. The V gene end was trimmed by 4 bases and the J gene end by 2 bases; junction bases not matched to a gene: 2. CDR3: CASSRDRGNTGELFF. The CDR3 DNA reads as TGCGCCAGCAGCCGGGACAGGGGAAACACCGGGGAGCTGTTTTTT.

V usage is TRBV7-6 and J usage is TRBJ1-5; D might be TRBD1 (5 bases). Germline V CDR1 and CDR2: SGHVS, FNYEAQ. Trimming pared 1 base from V and 3 bases from J, leaving 10 bases between. This CDR3 contains 15 residues. CDR3 in amino acids: CASSLVAGVNQPQHF. CDR3 in DNA: TGTGCCAGCAGCTTAGTGGCGGGGGTCAATCAGCCCCAGCATTTT.

This clone has only one observation. The chain joins TRBV6-5 to TRBJ1-2; 7 positions match TRBD1. V was clipped by 6 bases and J by 4 bases; unmatched bases: 8. The CDR3 length is 14 residues. Per germline, CDR1 MNHEY and CDR2 SVGAGI. CDR3 coding DNA: TGTGCCAGCAGCCACAGACAGGGCCCCTATGGCTACACCTTC. It specifies CASSHRQGPYGYTF.

V and J are TRBV12-5 and TRBJ1-1; D possibly corresponds to TRBD1 (6 bases). V lost 4 bases to trimming and J lost 0 bases, with 15 bases between them. The CDR3 sequence is 16 residues long. In germline, CDR1 is LGHNT, CDR2 FRNRAP. The CDR3 nucleotides read TGTGCTAGTGGTTCACCAGCCGGGACATTGAACACTGAAGCTTTCTTT. Amino acid sequence: CASGSPAGTLNTEAFF.

V and J are TRBV27 and TRBJ1-1, with 11 bases fitting TRBD1. J gave up 4 bases and V 3 bases, and 4 bases lay outside the gene matches. Germline-derived CDR1 and CDR2 are MNHEY and SMNVEV (reference sequence). This CDR3 comprises 15 residues. For the CDR3, the DNA is TGTGCCAGCAGTTTCGCCGGGACAGGGGGCACTGAAGCTTTCTTT. This gives the protein CASSFAGTGGTEAFF.

The rearrangement joins TRBV5-1 to TRBJ2-1, with TRBD2 identical over 11 bases. V lost 4 bases, J lost 6 bases, and 12 bases stayed unmatched. Germline V lookup: CDR1 SGHRS, CDR2 YFSETQ. The CDR3 has 17 residues. CDR3 DNA sequence: TGCGCCAGCAGCCAACCGCTAGCGGGAGGTGTTAGCAATGAGCAGTTCTTC. Translated, it gives CASSQPLAGGVSNEQFF. The full variable domain, in which reference TRBV5-1 and TRBJ2-1 provide the parts outside the CDR3, is KAGVTQTPRYLIKTRGQQVTLSCSPISGHRSVSWYQQTPGQGLQFLFEYFSETQRNKGNFPGRFSGRQFSNSRSEMNVSTLELGDSALYLCASSQPLAGGVSNEQFFGPGTRLTVL.

V gene TRBV4-2 combines with J gene TRBJ2-7; D possibly corresponds to TRBD1 (6 bases). CDR1 and CDR2 (germline): LGHNA, YNFKEQ. Trimming took off 2 bases at V and 3 bases at J, with 14 bases between the two ends. The CDR3 has 15 amino acids. The CDR3 DNA reads as TGTGCCAGCAGCCAAACCCGGGACACTTTCTACGAGCAGTACTTC. It yields the protein CASSQTRDTFYEQYF.

J is TRBJ2-3 and V is TRBV30; D is possibly TRBD2 (6 bases). Germline V gene sequence: CDR1 GTSNPN, CDR2 SVGIG (reference sequence). Trimming cost V 1 base and J 2 bases, with 13 bases left between them. The CDR3 loop spans 15 amino acids. Written as DNA, the CDR3 is TGTGCCTGGAGTGGAAGTGGGGGGTACACAGATACGCAGTATTTT. Residues: CAWSGSGGYTDTQYF.

The rearrangement uses TRBV4-3 and TRBJ1-1, with a possible D match to TRBD1 (5 bases). Trimming removed 4 bases at V and 6 bases at J, with 18 bases between. The CDR3 is 15 residues long. The V gene's germline CDR1 is LGHNA and CDR2 YSLEER. DNA for the CDR3: TGCGCCAGCAGCCCGCGCGGGGGGGTAGAAGCTGAAGCTTTCTTT. It codes for CASSPRGGVEAEAFF.

The chain couples TRBV5-1 to TRBJ2-5; a weak D match, TRBD1 (6 bases). The germline V and J ends were trimmed by 0 bases and 3 bases, with 9 bases remaining between them. The length of the CDR3 is 14 residues. Germline CDR1 reads SGHRS; CDR2 reads YFSETQ. The CDR3 here is CASSLGQAEETQYF. The CDR3 DNA follows: TGCGCCAGCAGCTTGGGACAGGCGGAAGAGACCCAGTACTTC.

Worth noting for this clone: This sample also contains other DNA sequences that code for the same CDR3. The chain carries TRBV29-1 and TRBJ2-5; D may be TRBD1 (6 bases). Germline V gives CDR1 SQVTM, CDR2 ANQGSEA. Trimming removed 5 bases from V and 5 bases from J, with 9 bases in between. The CDR3 runs 11 residues. CDR3 DNA: TGCAGCGTTACAGGGCTCGAGACCCAGTACTTC. Its protein product is CSVTGLETQYF. Using reference TRBV29-1 and TRBJ2-5 for the parts outside the CDR3, the full variable domain is SAVISQKPSRDICQRGTSLTIQCQVDSQVTMMFWYRQQPGQSLTLIATANQGSEATYESGFVIDKFPISRPNLTFSTLTVSNMSPEDSSIYLCSVTGLETQYFGPGTRLLVL.

In this sample, this clone is large. This chain connects TRBV4-3 to TRBJ2-3, with TRBD2 matching over 9 bases. Germline values: CDR1 LGHNA, CDR2 YSLEER. J lost 4 bases, V lost 1 base, and 6 bases had no gene match. There are 16 residues in the CDR3. The CDR3 loop is CASSQAERGVADTQYF. Here the CDR3 DNA reads TGCGCCAGCAGCCAAGCCGAGCGGGGGGTGGCAGATACGCAGTATTTT.

The gene calls are TRBV6-5 and TRBJ2-1; 7 bases match TRBD1. CDR3 length: 14 residues. Germline V gene data show CDR1 as MNHEY and CDR2 as SVGAGI. V trimming: 6 bases; J trimming: 2 bases; junction bases outside the gene matches: 4. CDR3 nucleotides: TGTGCCAGCAGCTCAGGGGGAGCCTACAATGAGCAGTTCTTC. Protein product: CASSSGGAYNEQFF.

This chain links TRBV14 with TRBJ2-7; D possibly corresponds to TRBD1 (5 bases). CDR3 size: 15 residues. Trimming removed 1 base from V and 0 bases from J, with 10 bases in between. CDR1 and CDR2 (germline): SGHDN, FVKESK. The CDR3 region is CASSQGTGHSYEQYF. The CDR3, as DNA: TGTGCCAGCAGCCAAGGAACAGGCCACTCCTACGAGCAGTACTTC.

J is TRBJ2-7 and V is TRBV6-5, with D perhaps TRBD2 (6 bases). CDR1 and CDR2 (germline): MNHEY, SVGAGI. Trimming stripped 3 bases from V and 0 bases from J, with 12 bases between. The CDR3 runs 15 residues. The CDR3 reads CASSYGGSVSYEQYF. CDR3 coding DNA: TGTGCCAGCAGTTATGGGGGGTCTGTCTCCTACGAGCAGTACTTC.